What follows are 6 T cell receptor beta chains derived from one specimen sequenced in a study of post-analysis software for immune sequencing data. Findings and caveats of the study: With TRBV5-6, TRBV5-1 and TRBV20-1 included, 5 or 6 TRBV segments were more frequent in patients than in controls.

Their target antigens are unknown. Unique-molecular-identifier-tagged TCR beta cDNA libraries were used. Via MiXCR, TCRdb re-called the PCR reads, giving one row per CDR3 protein. The sample includes roughly 730,000 distinct CDR3 sequences, 25% to 30% of them seen just once. What was sequenced was blood. The receptor set was obtained from a girl aged 10-17 years with multiple sclerosis.

The chain carries TRBV24-1 and TRBJ2-1, with a tentative D call TRBD2 (6 bases). This CDR3 has 13 amino acids. Germline lookup yields CDR1 KGHDR and CDR2 SFDVKD. The V gene lost 0 bases and the J gene lost 9 bases, with 8 bases spanning the gap. The CDR3 sequence is CATSDLGGGEQFF. The CDR3 region has the DNA TGTGCCACCAGTGATTTGGGGGGAGGTGAGCAGTTCTTC.

The chain uses TRBV5-1 and TRBJ2-1; 10 bases are a match to TRBD2. After removal of 0 bases from V and 2 bases from J, the junction contained 5 bases not matched to a gene. This CDR3 is 17 amino acids long. In germline, CDR1 is SGHRS, CDR2 YFSETQ. The CDR3 loop reads CASSLVSSGRAYNEQFF. Here the CDR3 DNA reads TGCGCCAGCAGCTTGGTTTCAAGCGGGAGGGCCTACAATGAGCAGTTCTTC.

J is TRBJ2-3 and V is TRBV7-2; TRBD2 matches at 10 bases. This CDR3 region has 18 residues. Germline-derived CDR1 and CDR2 are SGHTA and FQGNSA. The ends lost 1 base at V and 1 base at J; junction bases unmatched: 8. Here the CDR3 DNA reads TGTGCCAGCAGCTTAGGGACTAGCGGACCCAGGGGCACAGATACGCAGTATTTT. It translates to CASSLGTSGPRGTDTQYF.

The sample holds a few counts of this clonotype. The chain combines TRBV5-1 with TRBJ1-2, with TRBD1 matching 8 bases. The CDR3 loop spans 15 amino acids. Germline V CDR1 and CDR2: SGHRS, YFSETQ. V trimming: 0 bases; J trimming: 8 bases; junction bases outside the gene matches: 9. This CDR3 is CASSLASQRQGGYTF. The CDR3 DNA follows: TGCGCCAGCAGCTTGGCCTCTCAACGACAGGGGGGCTACACCTTC.

This clonotype turned up a few times. The rearrangement uses TRBV20-1 and TRBJ2-7, with D perhaps matching TRBD1 (6 bases). From germline, CDR1 is DFQATT and CDR2 SNEGSKA (reference sequence). With 2 bases removed from V and 2 bases from J, the gap between germline ends came to 13 bases. The CDR3 has 14 residues. CDR3 residues: CSARLGGTTYEQYF. CDR3 coding DNA: TGCAGTGCTAGATTAGGGGGAACCACCTACGAGCAGTACTTC.

Worth noting for this clonotype: A much bigger clone sits one base away, suggesting this may be a read error. The J gene is TRBJ2-5, the V gene TRBV4-3; D might be TRBD2 (6 bases). Gene TRBJ2-7 matches the end of the DNA better, so the J call may be wrong. This CDR3 region has 15 residues. Germline CDR1 LGHNA, CDR2 YSLEER. CDR3: CASSQDTSYAHEQYF. The CDR3 DNA reads as TGCGCCAGCAGCCAAGATACTAGCTACGCCCACGAGCAGTACTTC.